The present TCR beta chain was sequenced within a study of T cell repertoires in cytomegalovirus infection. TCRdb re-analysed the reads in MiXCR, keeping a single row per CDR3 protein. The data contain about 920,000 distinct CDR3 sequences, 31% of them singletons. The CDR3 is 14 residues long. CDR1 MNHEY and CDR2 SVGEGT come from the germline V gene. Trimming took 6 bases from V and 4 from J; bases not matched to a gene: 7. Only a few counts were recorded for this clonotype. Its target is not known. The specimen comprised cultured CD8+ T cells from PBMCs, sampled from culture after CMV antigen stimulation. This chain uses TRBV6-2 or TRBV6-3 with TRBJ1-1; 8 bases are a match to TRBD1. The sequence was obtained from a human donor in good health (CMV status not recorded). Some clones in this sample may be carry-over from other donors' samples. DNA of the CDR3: TGTGCCAGCAGAAGGACAGGGCCGACCACTGAAGCTTTCTTT. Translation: CASRRTGPTTEAFF.